A single sample gave rise to the 20 T cell receptor beta chains below, sequenced in a study of blood T cell repertoires in COVID-19. Repertoires were generated with immunoSEQ multiplex PCR, while TCRdb's copy carries only in-frame clones and drops some. This sample has approximately 350,000 clones, with about four fifths found just once. Input material: PBMCs or T cells enriched from blood (not recorded which). These receptors all stem from a woman between 50 and 59 years old who had recovered from COVID-19.

The chain uses TRBV5-6 and TRBJ2-3; D unclear. CDR1 SGHDT and CDR2 YYEEEE come from the germline V gene. There are 14 residues in the CDR3. The V gene lost 1 base and the J gene lost 4 bases, with 10 bases spanning the gap. DNA for the CDR3: TGTGCCAGCAGCTTGCGCGCGGCCCCAGATACGCAGTATTTT. Its translation is CASSLRAAPDTQYF.

The rearrangement uses TRBV3-1 (or the pseudogene TRBV3-2) and TRBJ2-3, with D tentatively TRBD1 (5 bases). Per germline, CDR1 LGHDT and CDR2 YNNKEL (reference sequence). V shed 0 bases and J shed 5 bases, with 12 bases lying between them. The CDR3 has 15 amino acids. The CDR3 sequence is CASSQDLGREDTQYF. CDR3 coding DNA: TGTGCCAGCAGCCAAGATCTAGGCAGGGAAGATACGCAGTATTTT.

This clone occurred a few times. The rearrangement links TRBV7-8 to TRBJ2-7; maybe TRBD2 (6 bases). There are 15 residues in the CDR3. Deletions cut 1 base from V and 1 base from J, with 11 bases between. Germline CDR1 is SGHVS and CDR2 is FQNEAQ. DNA for the CDR3: TGTGCCAGCAGCTTAGAGGAGGGGTGGTCCTACGAGCAGTACTTC. This gives the protein CASSLEEGWSYEQYF.

In its sample, this clone was seen once. This chain uses TRBV30 with TRBJ1-2; 8 bases align to TRBD1. This CDR3 contains 12 residues. Per the germline V gene, CDR1 is GTSNPN and CDR2 is SVGIG (reference sequence). The junction had 6 bases not matched to a gene; V was cut back by 5 bases and J by 7 bases. CDR3 nucleotides: TGTGCCTGGGAGGGGACAGGCTCTGGCTACACCTTC. Translating it yields CAWEGTGSGYTF.

This chain uses TRBV5-1 with TRBJ2-5; 9 bases line up with TRBD1. Unmatched junction bases numbered 9, after V lost 4 bases and J lost 5 bases. CDR1 is SGHRS, CDR2 YFSETQ, per germline. The length of the CDR3 is 15 residues. CDR3 in amino acids: CASSAEGQGRETQYF. CDR3 nucleotide sequence: TGCGCCAGCAGCGCCGAGGGACAGGGACGGGAGACCCAGTACTTC.

This clone was recorded a few times. The gene calls are TRBV5-1 and TRBJ1-1; 7 bases agree with TRBD1. The CDR3 is 15 amino acids. Per germline, CDR1 SGHRS and CDR2 YFSETQ. Losses at the gene ends were 1 base for V and 7 bases for J; bases not matched to a gene: 10. The CDR3 loop is CASSLFTGVNNEAFF. The CDR3, as DNA: TGCGCCAGCAGCTTGTTCACAGGGGTTAATAATGAAGCTTTCTTT.

The chain links TRBV7-9 to TRBJ2-6; possible D gene TRBD2, 5 bases. Looked up from germline, CDR1 is SEHNR and CDR2 is FQNEAQ (reference sequence). The CDR3 loop spans 16 amino acids. The ends were cut back, 1 base at V and 0 bases at J, with 7 bases in the middle. The CDR3 here is CASSLVAGSGANVLTF. CDR3 nucleotide sequence: TGTGCCAGCAGCTTAGTCGCGGGCTCTGGGGCCAACGTCCTGACTTTC.

The V gene is TRBV5-5, the J gene TRBJ2-6; 9 bases are shared with TRBD1. The CDR3 runs to 17 residues. The germline gives CDR1 SGHKS, CDR2 YYEKEE (reference sequence). The V and J ends lost 0 bases and 1 base, in that order; junction bases with no gene match: 2. The CDR3 DNA reads as TGTGCCAGCAGCTTGGACAGGGGGCTATCTGGGGCCAACGTCCTGACTTTC. As protein: CASSLDRGLSGANVLTF.

The chain has TRBV4-2 and TRBJ1-4; D may be TRBD1 (6 bases). V was trimmed by 3 bases and J by 6 bases, leaving 11 bases between them. The CDR3 loop spans 14 amino acids. Germline CDR1 LGHNA, CDR2 YNFKEQ. CDR3 sequence: CASSQDSLDEKLFF. The CDR3 DNA follows: TGTGCCAGCAGCCAGGACAGTTTAGATGAAAAACTGTTTTTT.

V gene TRBV2 combines with J gene TRBJ1-2; no clear D. V lost 3 bases to trimming and J lost 4 bases, with 12 bases between them. The CDR3 is 14 residues long. Germline V gene lookup returns CDR1 SNHLY and CDR2 FYNNEI. CDR3 sequence (DNA): TGTGCCAGCAGTGATCTGGCCACCCGCTATGGCTACACCTTC. This codes for CASSDLATRYGYTF.

The chain links TRBV19 to TRBJ2-2; D is unclear. The CDR3 runs 13 residues. Looked up from germline, CDR1 is LNHDA and CDR2 is SQIVND (reference sequence). V was pared by 6 bases and J by 1 base, with 6 bases between. The CDR3 loop is CASRRQNTGELFF. CDR3 nucleotide sequence: TGTGCCAGTAGACGACAGAACACCGGGGAGCTGTTTTTT.

This chain joins TRBV6-6 and TRBJ1-6; TRBD1 matches at 9 bases. The ends lost 5 bases at V and 0 bases at J; junction bases unmatched: 5. The CDR3 is 17 residues long. Germline assignment: CDR1 MNHNY and CDR2 SVGAGI (reference sequence). The CDR3 DNA is TGTGCCAGCAGTCCTGGGACAGGGAGCTCCTATAATTCACCCCTCCACTTT. It codes for CASSPGTGSSYNSPLHF.

V usage is TRBV4-3 and J usage is TRBJ2-7, with 10 bases identical to TRBD1. Per germline, CDR1 LGHNA and CDR2 YSLEER. V lost 0 bases to trimming and J lost 4 bases; unmatched junction nucleotides: 3. CDR3 length equals 15 residues. CDR3 protein: CASSQDKDRGYEQYF. The DNA for the CDR3 is TGCGCCAGCAGCCAAGATAAGGACAGGGGGTACGAGCAGTACTTC.

The chain joins TRBV7-2 to TRBJ2-3; tentative D call: TRBD1 (5 bases). Germline V gives CDR1 SGHTA, CDR2 FQGNSA. V lost 5 bases and J lost 2, with 11 bases in between. CDR3 length: 14 amino acids. The CDR3 loop is CASSLGHSTDTQYF. Here the CDR3 DNA reads TGTGCCAGCAGCCTCGGACACTCCACAGATACGCAGTATTTT.

The V gene is TRBV4-2, the J gene TRBJ1-1, with D unclear. The CDR3 has 15 amino acids. CDR1 is LGHNA and CDR2 is YNFKEQ in the germline V gene. V dropped 1 base and J dropped 0 bases, with 9 bases sitting between them. This CDR3 reads CASSQAPVMNTEAFF. CDR3 bases: TGTGCCAGCAGCCAAGCTCCAGTCATGAACACTGAAGCTTTCTTT.

The chain has TRBV21-1 and TRBJ1-2. TRBV21-1 is flagged as a pseudogene. The CDR3 is made up of 11 amino acids. CDR3 coding DNA: TGTGCCAGCCCCACGGAGAATGGCTACACCTTC. Its protein product is CASPTENGYTF.

This clone has a handful of counts. This chain uses TRBV7-3 with TRBJ2-3; the match to TRBD1 covers 7 bases. V trimming: 5 bases; J trimming: 1 base; junction bases outside the gene matches: 6. The CDR3 extends over 15 amino acids. Germline CDR1 is SGHTA and CDR2 is FQGTGA. The CDR3 nucleotides are TGTGCCAGCAGCAGTGACAGGGCTGGCACAGATACGCAGTATTTT. Translated: CASSSDRAGTDTQYF. The variable domain in full, with the rest retrieved from reference TRBV7-3 and TRBJ2-3, is GAGVSQTPSNKVTEKGKYVELRCDPISGHTALYWYRQSLGQGPEFLIYFQGTGAADDSGLPNDRFFAVRPEGSVSTLKIQRTERGDSAVYLCASSSDRAGTDTQYFGPGTRLTVL.

This clone appeared a single time. The chain links TRBV5-1 to TRBJ1-6, with TRBD1 matching over 10 bases. Germline V gene data show CDR1 as SGHRS and CDR2 as YFSETQ. Trimming took 3 bases from V and 6 from J; bases not matched to a gene: 15. This CDR3 is 19 amino acids long. Here the CDR3 reads CASSSQGTGVSTFNSPLHF. The CDR3 nucleotides are TGCGCCAGCAGCTCGCAGGGGACAGGGGTTTCCACTTTTAATTCACCCCTCCACTTT.

In this sample, this clone turned up once. The V and J genes are TRBV6-5 and TRBJ2-7; 12 bases are shared with TRBD1. Germline trimming cut 6 bases from V and 0 bases from J; bases unmatched to any gene: 3. Germline CDR1 and CDR2: MNHEY and SVGAGI. The CDR3 is made up of 15 amino acids. The chain's CDR3 is CASSRDRGPSYEQYF. The CDR3 DNA reads TGTGCCAGCAGCCGGGACAGGGGGCCCTCCTACGAGCAGTACTTC.

The chain couples TRBV7-2 to TRBJ1-1, with D hard to call. This CDR3 comprises 14 residues. V lost 2 bases and J lost 5, with 12 bases in between. Germline V gene lookup returns CDR1 SGHTA and CDR2 FQGNSA. The CDR3 nucleotides are TGTGCCAGCAGCTTATACTCCATCGGGACTGAAGCTTTCTTT. Amino acids: CASSLYSIGTEAFF.